This T cell receptor beta chain was found in a study of shared T cell receptors in the human thymus. The CDR3 spans 15 residues. V was trimmed by 6 bases and J by 3 bases, leaving 18 bases between them. In germline, CDR1 is MGHRA, CDR2 YSYEKL. Method: immunoSEQ multiplex PCR; TCRdb's copy keeps in-frame clones and lacks some. Of hundreds of thousands of clones in the sample, 70% to 90% were seen once. The sample was also linked to a second study, of human thymus T cells. This second study says: Thymic material originated from resections removed in the course of corrective heart surgery. What appeared biased in thymic and blood repertoires was the usage of V and J genes. What related research reported was that thymic repertoires overlapped highly among unrelated individuals.

Sequencing was carried out using thymocytes. The J gene is TRBJ2-7, the V gene TRBV4-1; unclear D gene. The sequence derives from a girl less than two years old with a congenital heart defect. The DNA for the CDR3 is TGCGCCAGCAGGAGACTCACGACGGATAGCTACGAGCAGTACTTC. It encodes CASRRLTTDSYEQYF.